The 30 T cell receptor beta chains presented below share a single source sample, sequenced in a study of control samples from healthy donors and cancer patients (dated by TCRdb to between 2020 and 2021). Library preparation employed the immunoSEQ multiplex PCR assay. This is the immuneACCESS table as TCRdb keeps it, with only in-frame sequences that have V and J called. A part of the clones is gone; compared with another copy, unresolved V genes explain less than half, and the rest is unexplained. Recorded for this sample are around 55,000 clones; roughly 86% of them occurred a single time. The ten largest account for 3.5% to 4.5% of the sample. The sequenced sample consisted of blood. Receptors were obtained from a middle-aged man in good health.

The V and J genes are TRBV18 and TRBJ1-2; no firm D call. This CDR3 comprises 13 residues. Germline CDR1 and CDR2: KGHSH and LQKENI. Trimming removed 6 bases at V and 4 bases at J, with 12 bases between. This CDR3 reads CASSLDGIYGYTF. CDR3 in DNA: TGTGCCAGCTCTCTCGACGGGATCTATGGCTACACCTTC.

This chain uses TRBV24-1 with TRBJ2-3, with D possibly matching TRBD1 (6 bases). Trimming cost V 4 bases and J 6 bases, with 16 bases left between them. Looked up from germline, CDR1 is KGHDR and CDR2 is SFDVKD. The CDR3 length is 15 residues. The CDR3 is CATSEGGLVADTQYF. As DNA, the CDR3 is TGTGCCACCAGTGAAGGGGGATTGGTTGCGGATACGCAGTATTTT.

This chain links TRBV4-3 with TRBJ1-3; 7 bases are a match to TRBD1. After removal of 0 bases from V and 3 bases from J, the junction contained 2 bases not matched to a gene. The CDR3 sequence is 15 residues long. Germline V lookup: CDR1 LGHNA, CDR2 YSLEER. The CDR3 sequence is CASSQDDRVGNTIYF. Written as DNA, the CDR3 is TGCGCCAGCAGCCAAGATGACAGGGTTGGAAACACCATATATTTT.

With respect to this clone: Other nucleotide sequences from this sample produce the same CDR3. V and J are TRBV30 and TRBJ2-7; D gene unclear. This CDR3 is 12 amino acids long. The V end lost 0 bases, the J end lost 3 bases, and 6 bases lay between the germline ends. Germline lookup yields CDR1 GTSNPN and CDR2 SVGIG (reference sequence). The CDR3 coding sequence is TGTGCCTGGAGTGTCGGTGGCTACGAGCAGTACTTC. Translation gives CAWSVGGYEQYF.

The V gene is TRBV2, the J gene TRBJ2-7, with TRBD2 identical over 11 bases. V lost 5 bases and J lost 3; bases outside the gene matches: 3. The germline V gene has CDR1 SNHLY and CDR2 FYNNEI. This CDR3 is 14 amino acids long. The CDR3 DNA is TGTGCCAGCAGTCAGACTAGCGGGATCTACGAGCAGTACTTC. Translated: CASSQTSGIYEQYF.

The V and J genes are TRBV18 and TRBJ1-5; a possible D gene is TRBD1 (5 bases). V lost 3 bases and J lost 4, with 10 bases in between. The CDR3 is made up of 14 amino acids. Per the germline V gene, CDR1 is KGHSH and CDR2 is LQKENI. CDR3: CASSPGPNNQPQHF. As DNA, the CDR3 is TGTGCCAGCTCACCGGGACCCAATAATCAGCCCCAGCATTTT.

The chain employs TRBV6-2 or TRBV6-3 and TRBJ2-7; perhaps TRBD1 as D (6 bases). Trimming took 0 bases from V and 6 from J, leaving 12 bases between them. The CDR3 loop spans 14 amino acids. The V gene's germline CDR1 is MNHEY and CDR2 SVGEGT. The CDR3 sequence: CASSYSGAQFEQYF. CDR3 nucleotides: TGTGCCAGCAGTTACTCGGGGGCACAATTCGAGCAGTACTTC.

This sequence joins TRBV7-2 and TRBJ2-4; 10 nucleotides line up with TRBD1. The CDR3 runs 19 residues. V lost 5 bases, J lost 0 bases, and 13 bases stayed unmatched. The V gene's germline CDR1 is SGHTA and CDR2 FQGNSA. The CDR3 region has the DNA TGTGCCAGCAGCCCAAGAGCCGGGACAGGGGCCTTAGCCAAAAACATTCAGTACTTC. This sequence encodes CASSPRAGTGALAKNIQYF.

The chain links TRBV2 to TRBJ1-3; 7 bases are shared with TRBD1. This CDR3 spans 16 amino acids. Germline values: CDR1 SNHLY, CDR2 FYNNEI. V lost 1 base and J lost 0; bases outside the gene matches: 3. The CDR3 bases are TGTGCCAGCAGTGAAGGCACAGGGGCCTCTGGAAACACCATATATTTT. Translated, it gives CASSEGTGASGNTIYF.

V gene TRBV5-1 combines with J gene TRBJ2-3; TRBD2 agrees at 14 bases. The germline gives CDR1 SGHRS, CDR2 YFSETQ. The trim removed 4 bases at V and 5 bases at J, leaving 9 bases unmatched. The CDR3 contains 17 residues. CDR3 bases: TGCGCCAGCAGCCGGGGGACTAGCGGGAGTCTTGGAGATACGCAGTATTTT. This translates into CASSRGTSGSLGDTQYF.

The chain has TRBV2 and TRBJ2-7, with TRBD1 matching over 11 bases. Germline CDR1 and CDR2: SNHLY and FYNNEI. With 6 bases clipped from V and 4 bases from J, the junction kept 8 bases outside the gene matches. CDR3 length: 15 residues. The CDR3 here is CASRVRTGGEYEQYF. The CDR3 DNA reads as TGTGCCAGCAGAGTTCGGACAGGGGGCGAGTACGAGCAGTACTTC.

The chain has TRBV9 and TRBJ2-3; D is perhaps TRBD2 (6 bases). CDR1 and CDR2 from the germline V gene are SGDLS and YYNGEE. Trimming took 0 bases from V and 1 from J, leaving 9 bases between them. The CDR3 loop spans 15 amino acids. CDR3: CASSVGLARTDTQYF. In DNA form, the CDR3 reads TGTGCCAGCAGCGTAGGCCTAGCGCGCACAGATACGCAGTATTTT.

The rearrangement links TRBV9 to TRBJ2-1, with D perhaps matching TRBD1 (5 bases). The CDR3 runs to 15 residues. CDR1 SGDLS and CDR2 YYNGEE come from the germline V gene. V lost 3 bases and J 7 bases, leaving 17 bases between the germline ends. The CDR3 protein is CASSGQKGIGNEQFF. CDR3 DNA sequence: TGTGCCAGCAGCGGTCAAAAGGGGATTGGGAATGAGCAGTTCTTC.

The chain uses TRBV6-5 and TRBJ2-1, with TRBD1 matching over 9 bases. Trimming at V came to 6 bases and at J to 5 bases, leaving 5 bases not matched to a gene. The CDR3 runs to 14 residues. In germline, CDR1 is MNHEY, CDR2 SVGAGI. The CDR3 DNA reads TGTGCCAGCAGGCGACAGGGGGGAAACAATGAGCAGTTCTTC. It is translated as CASRRQGGNNEQFF.

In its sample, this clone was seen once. CDR3 in amino acids: CASSEPPETKNYEQYF. In DNA, the CDR3 is TGTGCCAGCAGTGAACCCCCTGAGACCAAGAACTACGAGCAGTACTTC. The chain carries TRBV25-1 and TRBJ2-7, with unresolved D. V was clipped by 2 bases and J by 3 bases, with 17 bases between them. The length of the CDR3 is 16 residues. CDR1 is MGHDK and CDR2 is SYGVNS in the germline V gene.

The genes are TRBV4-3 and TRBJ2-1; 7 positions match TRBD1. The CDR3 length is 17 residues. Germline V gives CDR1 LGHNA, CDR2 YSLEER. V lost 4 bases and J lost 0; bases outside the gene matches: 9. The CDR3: CASSPLSDRFSYNEQFF. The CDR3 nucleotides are TGCGCCAGCAGCCCCCTTTCGGACAGGTTCTCCTACAATGAGCAGTTCTTC.

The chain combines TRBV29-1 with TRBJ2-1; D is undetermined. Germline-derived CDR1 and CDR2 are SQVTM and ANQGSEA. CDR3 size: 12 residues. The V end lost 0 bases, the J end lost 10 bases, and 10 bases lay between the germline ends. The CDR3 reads CSVEEQAREQFF. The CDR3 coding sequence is TGCAGCGTTGAAGAGCAGGCGAGGGAGCAGTTCTTC.

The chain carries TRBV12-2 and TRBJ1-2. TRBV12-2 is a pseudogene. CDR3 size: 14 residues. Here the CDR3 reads CASRLVPGLYGYTF. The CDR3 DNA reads TGTGCAAGTCGCTTAGTCCCAGGACTCTATGGCTACACCTTC.

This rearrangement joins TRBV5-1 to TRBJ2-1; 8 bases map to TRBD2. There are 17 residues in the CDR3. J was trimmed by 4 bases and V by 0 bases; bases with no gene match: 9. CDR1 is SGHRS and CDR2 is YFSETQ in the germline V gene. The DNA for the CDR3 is TGCGCCAGCAGCTTGGTTCCAGCGGGAGTTTGGTACAATGAGCAGTTCTTC. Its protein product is CASSLVPAGVWYNEQFF.

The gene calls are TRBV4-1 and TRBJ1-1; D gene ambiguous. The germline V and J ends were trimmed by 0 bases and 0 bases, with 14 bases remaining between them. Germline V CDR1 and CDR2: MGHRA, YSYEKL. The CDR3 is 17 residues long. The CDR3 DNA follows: TGCGCCAGCAGCCAAGATAGTGGGGTAGGAGTGAACACTGAAGCTTTCTTT. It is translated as CASSQDSGVGVNTEAFF.

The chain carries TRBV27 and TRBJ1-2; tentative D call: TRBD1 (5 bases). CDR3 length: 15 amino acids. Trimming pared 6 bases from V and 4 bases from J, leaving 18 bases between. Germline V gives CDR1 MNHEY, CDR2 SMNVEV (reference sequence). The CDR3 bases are TGTGCCAGCAGAGGATATAGGGGCGATATCTATGGCTACACCTTC. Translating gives CASRGYRGDIYGYTF.

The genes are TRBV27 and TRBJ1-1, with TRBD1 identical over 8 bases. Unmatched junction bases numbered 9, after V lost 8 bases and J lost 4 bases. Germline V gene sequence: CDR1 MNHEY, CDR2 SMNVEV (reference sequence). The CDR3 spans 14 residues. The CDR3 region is CASRPGTGSTEAFF. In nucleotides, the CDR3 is TGTGCCAGCCGACCGGGGACAGGTTCCACTGAAGCTTTCTTT.

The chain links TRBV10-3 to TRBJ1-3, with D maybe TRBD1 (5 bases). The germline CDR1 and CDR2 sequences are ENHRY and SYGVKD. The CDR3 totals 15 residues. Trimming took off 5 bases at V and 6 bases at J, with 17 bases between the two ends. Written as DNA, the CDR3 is TGTGCCATCAGTCCGCCAGCAGGGACGGCAAACACCATATATTTT. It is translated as CAISPPAGTANTIYF.

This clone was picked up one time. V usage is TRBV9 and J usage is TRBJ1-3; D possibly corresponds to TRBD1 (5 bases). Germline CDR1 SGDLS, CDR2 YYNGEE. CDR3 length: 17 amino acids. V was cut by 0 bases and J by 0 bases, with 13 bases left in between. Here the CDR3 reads CASSVGSGPSSGNTIYF. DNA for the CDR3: TGTGCCAGCAGCGTAGGCTCAGGGCCGAGCTCTGGAAACACCATATATTTT.

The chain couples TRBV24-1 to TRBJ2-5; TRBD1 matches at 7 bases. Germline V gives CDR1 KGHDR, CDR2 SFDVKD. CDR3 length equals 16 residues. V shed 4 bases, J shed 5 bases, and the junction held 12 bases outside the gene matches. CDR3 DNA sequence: TGTGCCACCAGTGACCCGTCCCGGGACAGAGGGGAGACCCAGTACTTC. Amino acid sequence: CATSDPSRDRGETQYF.

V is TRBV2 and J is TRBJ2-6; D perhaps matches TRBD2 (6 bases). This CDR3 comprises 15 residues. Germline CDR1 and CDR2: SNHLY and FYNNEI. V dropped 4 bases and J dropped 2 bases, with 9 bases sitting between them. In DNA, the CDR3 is TGTGCCAGCAGTGGGAGGGGTGCTGGGGCCAACGTCCTGACTTTC. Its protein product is CASSGRGAGANVLTF.

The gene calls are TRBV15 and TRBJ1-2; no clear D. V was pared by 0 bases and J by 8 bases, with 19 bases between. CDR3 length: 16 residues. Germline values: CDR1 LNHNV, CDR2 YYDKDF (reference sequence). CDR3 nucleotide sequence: TGTGCCACCAGCAGAGAGAGGGAGCATGTTTTGGGGGGCTACACCTTC. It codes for CATSREREHVLGGYTF.

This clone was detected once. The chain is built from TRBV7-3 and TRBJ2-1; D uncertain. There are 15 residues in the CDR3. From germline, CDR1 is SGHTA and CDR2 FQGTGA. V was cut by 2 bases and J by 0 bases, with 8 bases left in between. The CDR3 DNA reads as TGTGCCAGCAGCTTAGCACCGAGCTCCTACAATGAGCAGTTCTTC. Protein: CASSLAPSSYNEQFF.

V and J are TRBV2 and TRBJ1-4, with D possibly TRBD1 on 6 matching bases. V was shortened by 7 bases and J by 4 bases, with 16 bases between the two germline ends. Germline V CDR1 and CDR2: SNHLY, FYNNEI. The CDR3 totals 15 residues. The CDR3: CASIEGQTFNEKLFF. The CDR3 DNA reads TGTGCCAGCATCGAAGGACAGACCTTTAATGAAAAACTGTTTTTT.

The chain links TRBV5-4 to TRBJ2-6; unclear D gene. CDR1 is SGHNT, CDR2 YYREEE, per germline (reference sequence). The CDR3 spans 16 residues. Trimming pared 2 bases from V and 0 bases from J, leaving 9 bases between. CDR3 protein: CASSLTVVSGANVLTF. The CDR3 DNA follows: TGTGCCAGCAGCTTAACAGTTGTCTCTGGGGCCAACGTCCTGACTTTC.